This T cell receptor beta chain is drawn from a study of cytomegalovirus exposure and HLA in healthy donors. Amplification used 60 Vbeta primers and 13 Jbeta primers. Data came from immunoSEQ multiplex PCR; TCRdb stores just in-frame clones and leaves some out. The sample records 140,000 to 150,000 clones, about 83% being singletons. Trimming took 1 base from V and 3 from J, leaving 7 bases between them. The germline CDR1 and CDR2 sequences are SEHNR and FQNEAQ (reference sequence). The CDR3 consists of 13 residues. This rearrangement joins TRBV7-9 to TRBJ2-7, with D unclear. This receptor was taken from a middle-aged man in good health and CMV-seropositive. Sequencing input: PBMCs. The CDR3 DNA sequence: TGTGCCAGCAGCTTAGGGAGAGGCTACGAGCAGTACTTC. As protein: CASSLGRGYEQYF.